These 14 T cell receptor beta chains were sequenced from one sample in a study of blood T cells in healthy people across ages. A second PCR of roughly 7 to 11 cycles used a sample-barcoded 5' primer and a J-beta primer mix. TCRdb processed the 5' RACE reads anew with MiXCR; each CDR3 protein has one entry. The table includes roughly 680,000 distinct CDR3 sequences, over 40% detected once. Material: blood. These receptors were taken from a woman of 80 years or more in good health.

V and J are TRBV6-5 and TRBJ1-1; D uncertain. Germline V gene data show CDR1 as MNHEY and CDR2 as SVGAGI. This CDR3 has 14 residues. Trimming removed 0 bases at V and 1 base at J, with 6 bases between. The CDR3 DNA sequence: TGTGCCAGCAGTTACTCGAGTCGGAACACTGAAGCTTTCTTT. It is translated as CASSYSSRNTEAFF.

This clonotype has only a few counts. Possible read error: a much larger clone is one base away. CDR3 nucleotide sequence: TGCGCCAGCAGAGCGAGGAGCTCCTACAATGAGCAGTACTTC. It encodes CASRARSSYNEQYF. V is TRBV5-1 and J is TRBJ2-1; no reliable D call. TRBJ2-7 matches the DNA end more closely, so the J call is doubtful. This CDR3 spans 14 amino acids. Germline V gives CDR1 SGHRS, CDR2 YFSETQ.

CDR3 sequence reads: CAIRGPGQGNTEAFF. The DNA of the CDR3 is TGTGCCATCAGGGGCCCCGGACAGGGGAACACTGAAGCTTTCTTT. The V call is TRBV10-3, the J call TRBJ1-1, with TRBD1 matching over 8 bases. V lost 6 bases and J lost 1; bases outside the gene matches: 7. Germline V gene data show CDR1 as ENHRY and CDR2 as SYGVKD. The CDR3 sequence is 15 residues long.

J is TRBJ2-3 and V is TRBV15, with D maybe TRBD1 (7 bases). V was trimmed by 1 base and J by 4 bases, leaving 15 bases between them. This CDR3 region has 16 residues. In germline, CDR1 is LNHNV, CDR2 YYDKDF (reference sequence). CDR3 DNA: TGTGCCACCAGCAGAGGGCCAGGGGGGAGATCAGATACGCAGTATTTT. It is translated as CATSRGPGGRSDTQYF. Complete variable domain (other parts from reference TRBV15 and TRBJ2-3): DAMVIQNPRYQVTQFGKPVTLSCSQTLNHNVMYWYQQKSSQAPKLLFHYYDKDFNNEADTPDNFQSRRPNTSFCFLDIRSPGLGDTAMYLCATSRGPGGRSDTQYFGPGTRLTVL.

CDR3: CSARNTRMFSYEQYF. The CDR3 DNA reads as TGCAGTGCACGCAACACAAGGATGTTCTCCTACGAGCAGTACTTC. This rearrangement joins TRBV20-1 to TRBJ2-7; D gene ambiguous. This CDR3 spans 15 amino acids. The V gene lost 6 bases and the J gene lost 0 bases, with 18 bases spanning the gap. Looked up from germline, CDR1 is DFQATT and CDR2 is SNEGSKA (reference sequence).

This clonotype was counted ten times or more. V usage is TRBV7-9 and J usage is TRBJ2-3; 8 positions match TRBD2. The length of the CDR3 is 15 residues. Germline CDR1 is SEHNR and CDR2 is FQNEAQ (reference sequence). Unmatched junction bases numbered 5, after V lost 4 bases and J lost 2 bases. DNA of the CDR3: TGTGCCAGCAGCTCCCGGGGGGGCGACACAGATACGCAGTATTTT. Protein sequence: CASSSRGGDTDTQYF. Together with reference TRBV7-9 and TRBJ2-3, the CDR3 gives the full variable domain: DTGVSQNPRHKITKRGQNVTFRCDPISEHNRLYWYRQTLGQGPEFLTYFQNEAQLEKSRLLSDRFSAERPKGSFSTLEIQRTEQGDSAMYLCASSSRGGDTDTQYFGPGTRLTVL.

This clonotype was found a few times. The CDR3 DNA follows: TGTGCCAGCAGCTGGCGTGTGGGCACTGAAGCTTTCTTT. Its protein is CASSWRVGTEAFF. The rearrangement links TRBV6-5 to TRBJ1-1; no firm D call. V was cut by 6 bases and J by 4 bases, with 12 bases left in between. The germline gives CDR1 MNHEY, CDR2 SVGAGI. This CDR3 region has 13 residues.

This clonotype appeared many times. V and J are TRBV28 and TRBJ2-1; D remains ambiguous. V was clipped by 3 bases and J by 9 bases, with 12 bases between them. This CDR3 is 13 amino acids long. Germline CDR1 MDHEN, CDR2 SYDVKM. The CDR3, as DNA: TGTGCCAGCAGTTTTCAATTATCGGCTGAGCAGTTCTTC. Translation: CASSFQLSAEQFF. The full variable domain, with the rest looked up from reference TRBV28 and TRBJ2-1, is DVKVTQSSRYLVKRTGEKVFLECVQDMDHENMFWYRQDPGLGLRLIYFSYDVKMKEKGDIPEGYSVSREKKERFSLILESASTNQTSMYLCASSFQLSAEQFFGPGTRLTVL.

This clonotype was picked up a small number of times. V gene TRBV29-1 combines with J gene TRBJ1-1; TRBD1 matches 9 bases. The V gene's germline CDR1 is SQVTM and CDR2 ANQGSEA. V was clipped by 5 bases and J by 5 bases; unmatched bases: 6. CDR3 length: 13 amino acids. CDR3 in amino acids: CSVTGGLGTEAFF. The DNA for the CDR3 is TGCAGCGTTACAGGGGGCCTAGGTACTGAAGCTTTCTTT.

This clonotype was counted at least ten times. With a much larger clone just one base away, this may be a read error. The J gene is TRBJ2-7, the V gene TRBV7-9, with unresolved D. The germline gives CDR1 SEHNR, CDR2 FQNEAQ (reference sequence). The CDR3 has 14 amino acids. V lost 5 bases, J lost 1 base, and 12 bases lay in between. CDR3 DNA: TGTGCCAGCAGCCCCTGGGCAGAATCCTACGAGCAGTACTTC. Translation: CASSPWAESYEQYF.

The chain links TRBV19 to TRBJ2-7, with D possibly being TRBD1 (5 bases). The DNA end is more similar to TRBJ2-5, so the J call may be wrong. The CDR3 totals 14 residues. Germline loops: CDR1 LNHDA, CDR2 SQIVND (reference sequence). The CDR3 sequence: CASSTAGRRETQYF. In nucleotides, the CDR3 is TGTGCCAGTAGTACCGCAGGGCGGCGAGAGACCCAGTACTTC.

V gene TRBV5-1 combines with J gene TRBJ1-2, with 7 bases fitting TRBD1. This CDR3 has 14 amino acids. Germline-derived CDR1 and CDR2 are SGHRS and YFSETQ. Losses at the gene ends were 4 bases for V and 1 base for J; bases not matched to a gene: 4. CDR3 sequence (DNA): TGCGCCAGCAGCGTACAGGGGCGTAACTATGGCTACACCTTC. Amino acids: CASSVQGRNYGYTF.

This clonotype has ten or more counts. This chain links TRBV20-1 with TRBJ2-1; either TRBD1 or TRBD2 may supply D (5 bases each). The germline CDR1 and CDR2 sequences are DFQATT and SNEGSKA (reference sequence). V was trimmed by 4 bases and J by 3 bases, leaving 10 bases between them. CDR3 length: 13 residues. The chain's CDR3 is CSATRGVYNEQFF. The CDR3 DNA reads TGCAGTGCTACGAGGGGAGTCTACAATGAGCAGTTCTTC.

This clonotype showed up many times. The V gene is TRBV20-1, the J gene TRBJ1-1; D is ambiguous. Per the germline V gene, CDR1 is DFQATT and CDR2 is SNEGSKA (reference sequence). This CDR3 contains 11 residues. Between the trimmed V and J ends, which lost 4 bases and 6 bases, there was a span of 9 bases. This CDR3 is CSAKTGAEAFF. The CDR3 DNA follows: TGCAGTGCTAAGACCGGGGCTGAAGCTTTCTTT.